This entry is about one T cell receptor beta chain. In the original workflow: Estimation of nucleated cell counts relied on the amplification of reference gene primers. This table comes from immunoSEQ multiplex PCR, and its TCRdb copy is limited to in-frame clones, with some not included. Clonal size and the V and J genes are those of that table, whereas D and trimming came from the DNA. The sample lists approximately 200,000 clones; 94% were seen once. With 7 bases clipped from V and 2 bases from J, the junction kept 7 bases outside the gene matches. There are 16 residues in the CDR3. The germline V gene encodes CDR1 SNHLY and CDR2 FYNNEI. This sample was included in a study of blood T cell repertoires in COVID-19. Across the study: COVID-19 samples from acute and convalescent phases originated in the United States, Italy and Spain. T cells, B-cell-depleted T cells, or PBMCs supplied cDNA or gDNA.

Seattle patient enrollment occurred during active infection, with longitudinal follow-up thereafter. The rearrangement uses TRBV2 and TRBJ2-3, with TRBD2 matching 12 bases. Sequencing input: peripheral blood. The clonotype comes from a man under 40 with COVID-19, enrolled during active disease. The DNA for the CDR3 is TGTGCCAGCACCCTACTAGCGGGGGGCCTCACAGATACGCAGTATTTT. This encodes CASTLLAGGLTDTQYF.